Each of the 26 T cell receptor beta chains below was sequenced from the same sample in a study of spatial heterogeneity in lung cancer. As to time point: sample taken at primary tumor resection. TCRdb recomputed calls from the 5' RACE reads with MiXCR, one row per CDR3 protein. This table holds about 22,000 distinct CDR3 sequences, 4.5% to 5.5% found once. The specimen comprised PBMCs, sampled at surgery. Receptors were obtained from a male donor with early-stage non-small cell lung cancer.

CDR3 amino acids: CASSSTGTGSTDTQYF. The CDR3 DNA reads as TGTGCCAGCAGCTCAACCGGGACAGGGAGCACAGATACGCAGTATTTT. V and J are TRBV11-3 and TRBJ2-3, with 9 bases lining up with TRBD1. The CDR3 length is 16 residues. Trimming took 4 bases from V and 0 from J; bases not matched to a gene: 5. In germline, CDR1 is SGHNT, CDR2 YENEEA.

In this sample, this clonotype turned up many times. At one end the junction does not follow the germline gene, possibly because of a read error. V and J are TRBV29-1 and TRBJ1-4; 8 nucleotides line up with TRBD1. CDR3 length equals 13 residues. The germline V gene encodes CDR1 SQVTM and CDR2 ANQGSEA. CDR3 sequence: CSVYRGTNEKLFF. The DNA of the CDR3 is TGCAGCGTGTACAGGGGGACTAACGAAAAACTGTTTTTT.

The V gene is TRBV15, the J gene TRBJ2-1; 8 bases map to TRBD2. V shed 5 bases, J shed 8 bases, and the junction held 17 bases outside the gene matches. Germline V CDR1 and CDR2: LNHNV, YYDKDF (reference sequence). CDR3 length equals 17 residues. CDR3 in amino acids: CATSSRPSGGGFDEQFF. DNA of the CDR3: TGTGCCACCAGCTCCCGCCCCTCGGGGGGGGGCTTCGATGAGCAGTTCTTC.

The chain employs TRBV15 and TRBJ1-2; TRBD1 might be the D (5 bases). CDR1 is LNHNV, CDR2 YYDKDF, per germline (reference sequence). Trimming took off 1 base at V and 3 bases at J, with 18 bases between the two ends. The CDR3 is made up of 17 amino acids. The CDR3 nucleotides are TGTGCCACCAGCAGAGGTCAAGGGGCAGGGATGGACTATGGCTACACCTTC. Encoded protein: CATSRGQGAGMDYGYTF. Together with reference TRBV15 and TRBJ1-2, the CDR3 gives the full variable domain: DAMVIQNPRYQVTQFGKPVTLSCSQTLNHNVMYWYQQKSSQAPKLLFHYYDKDFNNEADTPDNFQSRRPNTSFCFLDIRSPGLGDTAMYLCATSRGQGAGMDYGYTFGSGTRLTVV.

The table lists this clonotype with many counts. The chain recombines TRBV3-1 with TRBJ1-5; D is unresolved. The V and J ends lost 2 bases and 7 bases respectively, with 9 bases between them. CDR1 and CDR2 (germline): LGHDT, YNNKEL (reference sequence). The CDR3 runs to 13 residues. The CDR3 loop reads CASSQSAGQPQHF. CDR3 in DNA: TGTGCCAGCAGCCAATCGGCCGGGCAGCCCCAGCATTTT.

This clonotype was counted many times. The chain couples TRBV7-9 to TRBJ2-2, with D maybe TRBD1 (6 bases). Trimming cost V 3 bases and J 6 bases, with 17 bases left between them. Germline CDR1 SEHNR, CDR2 FQNEAQ (reference sequence). The CDR3 loop spans 16 amino acids. Here the CDR3 reads CASSLGVGGSAGELFF. The CDR3 DNA reads TGTGCCAGCAGCTTGGGTGTAGGGGGATCGGCCGGGGAGCTGTTTTTT.

This clonotype appeared many times. CDR3 in DNA: TGTGCCAGCAGCCAACTCGACAGGGTTGGTTCACCCCTCCACTTT. This encodes CASSQLDRVGSPLHF. The chain links TRBV3-1 to TRBJ1-6, with 7 bases that match TRBD1. Germline loops: CDR1 LGHDT, CDR2 YNNKEL (reference sequence). V shed 2 bases and J 9 bases; nucleotides not matched to a gene: 7. The CDR3 loop spans 15 amino acids.

This clonotype rates as medium-sized. The gene calls are TRBV10-3 and TRBJ2-1; 10 nucleotides match TRBD2. CDR1 is ENHRY, CDR2 SYGVKD, per germline. Trimming removed 8 bases from V and 0 bases from J; junction bases left unmatched: 1. The CDR3 length is 14 residues. This CDR3 is CAISSGGSYNEQFF. CDR3 coding DNA: TGTGCCATCTCTAGCGGGGGCTCCTACAATGAGCAGTTCTTC.

This clonotype has at least ten counts. The chain couples TRBV6-1 to TRBJ1-5, with 10 bases that match TRBD1. This CDR3 has 14 amino acids. The germline V gene has CDR1 MNHNS and CDR2 SASEGT. The ends lost 4 bases at V and 6 bases at J; junction bases unmatched: 3. CDR3 sequence: CASSGTGGRQPQHF. The CDR3, as DNA: TGTGCCAGCAGTGGGACAGGGGGTCGTCAGCCCCAGCATTTT.

This clonotype is medium-sized (0.01 to 0.1%). V usage is TRBV28 and J usage is TRBJ1-2; D is perhaps TRBD1 (5 bases). Germline CDR1 is MDHEN and CDR2 is SYDVKM. V was pared by 4 bases and J by 2 bases, with 8 bases between. CDR3 size: 13 residues. CDR3 protein: CASSYGQNYGYTF. The DNA of the CDR3 is TGTGCCAGCAGTTATGGACAAAACTATGGCTACACCTTC.

This clonotype appeared a few times. V usage is TRBV6-1 and J usage is TRBJ2-5; a possible D gene is TRBD1 (6 bases). Germline CDR1 and CDR2: MNHNS and SASEGT. V was pared by 1 base and J by 5 bases, with 17 bases between. The CDR3 is made up of 16 amino acids. The CDR3 protein is CASSEEQGLVWETQYF. The CDR3 nucleotides read TGTGCCAGCAGTGAAGAACAGGGCCTAGTCTGGGAGACCCAGTACTTC.

There are many counts of this clonotype. The rearrangement links TRBV6-6 to TRBJ2-5, with D unresolved. The germline V gene has CDR1 MNHNY and CDR2 SVGAGI (reference sequence). V shed 8 bases and J shed 2 bases, with 12 bases lying between them. The CDR3 is made up of 13 amino acids. In DNA, the CDR3 is TGTGCCAGCGAAGACGGCGTGCAAGAGACCCAGTACTTC. Translation: CASEDGVQETQYF.

This clonotype was seen at least ten times. This chain uses TRBV2 with TRBJ2-1; 9 nucleotides line up with TRBD1. This CDR3 is 15 amino acids long. CDR1 and CDR2 from the germline V gene are SNHLY and FYNNEI. The junction had 8 bases not matched to a gene; V was cut back by 5 bases and J by 6 bases. This chain's CDR3 is CASSFATGGANEQFF. The CDR3 coding sequence is TGTGCCAGCAGTTTCGCGACAGGGGGGGCCAATGAGCAGTTCTTC.

This clonotype was observed many times. The chain uses TRBV7-9 and TRBJ2-5; a possible D gene is TRBD1 (5 bases). V was cut by 7 bases and J by 1 base, with 10 bases left in between. In germline, CDR1 is SEHNR, CDR2 FQNEAQ (reference sequence). This CDR3 comprises 13 residues. This chain's CDR3 is CASKKGAQETQYF. The CDR3 nucleotides read TGTGCCAGCAAAAAAGGGGCCCAAGAGACCCAGTACTTC.

For this clonotype: This may stem from a read error, because a much larger clone lies one nucleotide away. Here the CDR3 reads CASSGEAKKLFF. CDR3 DNA sequence: TGTGCCAGCTCAGGAGAGGCGAAAAAACTGTTTTTT. This rearrangement joins TRBV18 to TRBJ1-4; D remains unclear. The CDR3 runs 12 residues. Germline V gives CDR1 KGHSH, CDR2 LQKENI. The ends were cut back, 5 bases at V and 9 bases at J, with 10 bases in the middle.

This clonotype appeared many times. CDR3 sequence: CASSSPLYVSGANVLTF. The DNA of the CDR3 is TGTGCCAGCAGTTCCCCCCTTTACGTCTCTGGGGCCAACGTCCTGACTTTC. The V and J genes are TRBV27 and TRBJ2-6; D gene unclear. Germline V gene data show CDR1 as MNHEY and CDR2 as SMNVEV (reference sequence). The CDR3 totals 17 residues. V was cut by 4 bases and J by 0 bases, with 13 bases left in between.

Turning to this clonotype: At one boundary the junction diverges from the germline segment, which might be a read error. The chain joins TRBV7-7 to TRBJ2-7, with 8 bases aligning to TRBD1. Germline CDR1 is SSHAT and CDR2 is FNYEAQ (reference sequence). CDR3 size: 13 residues. The CDR3 loop is CASSLTGADEQYF. Here the CDR3 DNA reads TGTGCTAGCAGCTTGACAGGGGCGGACGAGCAGTACTTC.

This rearrangement joins TRBV7-6 to TRBJ1-2; the D is unclear. V was shortened by 1 base and J by 4 bases, with 10 bases between the two germline ends. The CDR3 is made up of 14 amino acids. Germline lookup yields CDR1 SGHVS and CDR2 FNYEAQ. In nucleotides, the CDR3 is TGTGCCAGCAGCTTAGAAGCGTCCTCCTATGGCTACACCTTC. Encoded protein: CASSLEASSYGYTF.

Worth noting for this clonotype: Given a much more abundant clone one base away, this may be a read error. The J gene is TRBJ2-1, the V gene TRBV29-1; D is perhaps TRBD1 or TRBD2 (5 bases each). The V end was cut by 7 bases, the J end by 5 bases, with 21 bases between. The CDR3 loop spans 15 amino acids. Germline V gene data show CDR1 as SQVTM and CDR2 as ANQGSEA. The CDR3 DNA follows: TGCAGCGCTGTGGGGGTGAGTAGCCGCAACAATGAGCAGTTCTTC. Residues: CSAVGVSSRNNEQFF.

This clonotype turned up a few times. This sequence joins TRBV5-6 and TRBJ1-4; D possibly corresponds to TRBD1 (6 bases). V was pared by 4 bases and J by 15 bases, with 19 bases between. The CDR3 runs to 13 residues. Germline values: CDR1 SGHDT, CDR2 YYEEEE. The CDR3 sequence is CASSISPGHPLFF. The CDR3 DNA reads as TGTGCCAGCAGCATCTCGCCGGGACACCCATTGTTTTTT.

This clonotype was detected ten times or more. The chain combines TRBV7-2 with TRBJ1-1; 9 nucleotides align to TRBD1. Trimming at V came to 3 bases and at J to 7 bases, leaving 6 bases not matched to a gene. Per the germline V gene, CDR1 is SGHTA and CDR2 is FQGNSA. CDR3 length equals 14 residues. CDR3 coding DNA: TGTGCCAGCAGCTTCAGACAGGGGGTGGTTGAAGCTTTCTTT. Residues: CASSFRQGVVEAFF.

In its sample, this clonotype was seen many times. The chain recombines TRBV28 with TRBJ1-2, with TRBD1 matching over 8 bases. CDR1 MDHEN and CDR2 SYDVKM come from the germline V gene. V shed 4 bases, J shed 3 bases, and the junction held 10 bases outside the gene matches. The CDR3 is 16 residues long. The CDR3 nucleotides read TGTGCCAGCAGTTCCGGGGGACAGGAATCGGACTATGGCTACACCTTC. Its translation is CASSSGGQESDYGYTF.

This clonotype was counted at least ten times. J is TRBJ1-1 and V is TRBV7-8; 8 nucleotides line up with TRBD1. Germline V lookup: CDR1 SGHVS, CDR2 FQNEAQ. The junction had 16 bases not matched to a gene; V was cut back by 5 bases and J by 5 bases. The CDR3 loop spans 17 amino acids. CDR3 loop: CASSQRETGVSRTEAFF. The DNA for the CDR3 is TGTGCCAGCAGCCAAAGGGAGACAGGGGTATCGAGGACTGAAGCTTTCTTT.

This clonotype was detected ten times or more. This sequence joins TRBV20-1 and TRBJ1-1; 10 bases line up with TRBD1. V gave up 3 bases and J gave up 3 bases; unmatched junction bases: 10. Germline values: CDR1 DFQATT, CDR2 SNEGSKA (reference sequence). The CDR3 loop spans 16 amino acids. CDR3 in DNA: TGCAGTGCTAGTCCCGGGACAGGGGACTTGTACACTGAAGCTTTCTTT. This gives the protein CSASPGTGDLYTEAFF.

This clonotype was detected many times. The chain has TRBV7-9 and TRBJ1-2; D unclear. The length of the CDR3 is 14 residues. Trimming cost V 0 bases and J 10 bases, with 15 bases left between them. Germline CDR1 reads SEHNR; CDR2 reads FQNEAQ (reference sequence). CDR3 region: CASSLAPEHWVYTF. DNA for the CDR3: TGTGCCAGCAGCTTAGCGCCGGAGCATTGGGTCTACACCTTC.

The chain has TRBV2 and TRBJ2-2, with 8 bases identical to TRBD1. V lost 6 bases, J lost 3 bases, and 6 bases stayed unmatched. CDR3 length: 15 amino acids. Germline CDR1 is SNHLY and CDR2 is FYNNEI. The CDR3, as DNA: TGTGCCAGCAGAGTCGGACAGGGAGACACCGGGGAGCTGTTTTTT. This encodes CASRVGQGDTGELFF.